Ten or more counts support the clone carrying this T cell receptor (beta chain). The target antigen is unknown. The germline V gene encodes CDR1 PRHDT and CDR2 FYEKMQ (reference sequence). The ends lost 5 bases at V and 6 bases at J; junction bases unmatched: 4. The CDR3 has 13 amino acids. TCRdb used MiXCR to reprocess the multiplex PCR reads, holding one entry per CDR3 protein. The sample has 150,000 to 200,000 distinct CDR3 sequences, around 35% seen once; the top ten hold about 3.8%. Samples came from axillary lymph nodes draining the breast cancer. The record originates from a study of breast tumors, draining lymph nodes, adjacent tissues. Study observations and caveats: Tumor and nontumor repertoires were significantly more similar in luminal-like than in basal-like breast cancer. The lymph node origin of tumor T cells was framed as consistent with a hypothesis, not demonstrated. Tumor repertoires ranked between lymph nodes and nontumor tissue in diversity, with V and J gene preferences. The data were judged consistent with most tumor T cells coming from lymph node and expanding in tumor.

Specimen: axillary lymph node tissue. The chain employs TRBV13 and TRBJ2-7; TRBD1 agrees at 10 bases. The origin of this receptor is a female donor with breast cancer. Some clones in this sample may be carry-over from other donors' samples. The chain's CDR3 is CASSADRGGEQYF. The DNA of the CDR3 is TGTGCCAGCAGCGCGGACAGGGGGGGCGAGCAGTACTTC.